This T cell receptor (beta chain) was observed in a study of neurological immune-mediated disorders. A remark on this clonotype: What it binds is unknown.

From the 5' RACE reads, TCRdb called clonotypes with MiXCR, one entry per CDR3 protein. The sample contains 50,000 or so distinct CDR3 sequences, more than 3.5% of which appear only once. Study conclusions and caveats: With the multiple sclerosis repertoire cluster, neither clinical nor MRI features showed any association.

CDR1 is SGDLS and CDR2 is YYNGEE in the germline V gene. Trimming removed 3 bases at V and 2 bases at J, with 6 bases between. CDR3 size: 13 residues. The chain links TRBV9 to TRBJ2-1; the D is unclear. This receptor was obtained from a man aged 55 to 69 with multiple sclerosis. Sequencing was performed on PBMCs. In DNA, the CDR3 is TGTGCCAGCAGCGCCCACCCCTACAATGAGCAGTTCTTC. Translation: CASSAHPYNEQFF.